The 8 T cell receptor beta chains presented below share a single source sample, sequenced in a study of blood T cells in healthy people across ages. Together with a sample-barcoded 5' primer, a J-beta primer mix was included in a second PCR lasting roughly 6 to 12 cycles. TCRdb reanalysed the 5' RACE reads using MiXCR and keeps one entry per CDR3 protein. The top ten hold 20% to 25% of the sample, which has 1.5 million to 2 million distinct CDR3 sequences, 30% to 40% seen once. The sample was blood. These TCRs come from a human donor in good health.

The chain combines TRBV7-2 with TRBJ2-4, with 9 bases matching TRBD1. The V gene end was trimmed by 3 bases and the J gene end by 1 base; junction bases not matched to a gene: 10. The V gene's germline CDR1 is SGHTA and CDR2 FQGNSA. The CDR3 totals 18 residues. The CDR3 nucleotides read TGTGCCAGCAGCTTCGGGGACAGGGTGTGGCTGGCCAAAAACATTCAGTACTTC. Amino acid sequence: CASSFGDRVWLAKNIQYF.

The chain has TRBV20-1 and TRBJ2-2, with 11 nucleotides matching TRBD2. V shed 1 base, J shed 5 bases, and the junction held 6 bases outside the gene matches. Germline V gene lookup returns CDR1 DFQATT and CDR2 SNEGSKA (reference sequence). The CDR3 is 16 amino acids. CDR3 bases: TGCAGTGCTAGAGGTTTAGCGGGGGGGCCTACCGGGGAGCTGTTTTTT. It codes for CSARGLAGGPTGELFF.

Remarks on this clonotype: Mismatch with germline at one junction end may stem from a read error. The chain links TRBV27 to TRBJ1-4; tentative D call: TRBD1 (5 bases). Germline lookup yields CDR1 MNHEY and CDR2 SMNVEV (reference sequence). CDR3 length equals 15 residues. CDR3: CASSLSGPNNEKRFF. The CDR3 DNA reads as TGTGCCAGCAGTTTGTCAGGGCCAAATAATGAAAAACGGTTTTTT.

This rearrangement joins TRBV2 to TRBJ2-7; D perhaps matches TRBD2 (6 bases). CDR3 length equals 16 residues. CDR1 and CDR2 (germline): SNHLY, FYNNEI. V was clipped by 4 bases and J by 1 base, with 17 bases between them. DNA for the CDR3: TGTGCCAGCAGTGTTAAAAACCTAGCGCAATCCTACGAGCAGTACTTC. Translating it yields CASSVKNLAQSYEQYF.

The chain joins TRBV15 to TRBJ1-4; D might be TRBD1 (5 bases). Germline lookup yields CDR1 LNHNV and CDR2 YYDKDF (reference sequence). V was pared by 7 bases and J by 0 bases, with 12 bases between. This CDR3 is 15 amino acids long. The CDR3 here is CATTRGSATNEKLFF. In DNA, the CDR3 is TGTGCCACCACAAGGGGTTCTGCAACTAATGAAAAACTGTTTTTT.

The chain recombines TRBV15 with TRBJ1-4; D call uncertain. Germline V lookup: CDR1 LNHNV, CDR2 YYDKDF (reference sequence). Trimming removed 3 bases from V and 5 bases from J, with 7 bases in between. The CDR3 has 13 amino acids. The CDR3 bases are TGTGCCACCAGCAGCGGACCGAATGAAAAACTGTTTTTT. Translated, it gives CATSSGPNEKLFF.

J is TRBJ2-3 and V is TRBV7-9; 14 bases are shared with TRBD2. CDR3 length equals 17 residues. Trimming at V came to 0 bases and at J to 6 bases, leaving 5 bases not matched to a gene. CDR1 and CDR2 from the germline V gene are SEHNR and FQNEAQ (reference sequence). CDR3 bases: TGTGCCAGCAGCTTAGCGACTAGCGGGGGGGGAGTGGATACGCAGTATTTT. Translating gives CASSLATSGGGVDTQYF. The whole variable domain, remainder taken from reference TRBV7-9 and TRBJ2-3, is DTGVSQNPRHKITKRGQNVTFRCDPISEHNRLYWYRQTLGQGPEFLTYFQNEAQLEKSRLLSDRFSAERPKGSFSTLEIQRTEQGDSAMYLCASSLATSGGGVDTQYFGPGTRLTVL.

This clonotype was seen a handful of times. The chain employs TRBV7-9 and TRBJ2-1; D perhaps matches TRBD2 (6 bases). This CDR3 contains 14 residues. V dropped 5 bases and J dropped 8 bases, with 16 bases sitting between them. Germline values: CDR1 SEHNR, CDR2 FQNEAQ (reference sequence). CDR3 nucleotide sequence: TGTGCCAGCAGCGACCTGACTAGTGTTTATGAGCAGTTCTTC. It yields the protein CASSDLTSVYEQFF.